These T cell receptor beta chains were read from a single sample in a study of T cells in Graves' hyperthyroidism and ophthalmopathy. TCRdb recomputed calls from the multiplex PCR reads with MiXCR, one row per CDR3 protein. The data contain more than 500,000 distinct CDR3 sequences, around 15% of them singletons. The specimen sequenced was blood. The receptors originated from a woman in her 30s with Graves' hyperthyroidism. The conserved cysteine and the conserved F or W are not part of the CDR3 here. A D gene is named only where the DNA matches it firmly. Clone size is stated in some rows and not others, as once, few, many or a class when expanded.

V gene,clone size,J gene,D gene,CDR3 protein
TRBV9,few,TRBJ2-2,NA,ASSVAANTGELF
TRBV6-5,many,TRBJ2-7,TRBD1,ASSYLTGSEQY
TRBV20-1,many,TRBJ1-3,TRBD1,SASQGAGNTIY
TRBV13,many,TRBJ2-5,TRBD2,ASSHWGLAGTQETQY
TRBV3-1,many,TRBJ2-4,NA,ASSPAPPWDIQY
TRBV11-3,few,TRBJ2-3,NA,ASSFGRAPTDTQY
TRBV5-1,many,TRBJ1-1,TRBD1,ASSLGAGGNTEAF
TRBV4-1,few,TRBJ2-4,NA,ASSQTARDIQY
TRBV12-3/TRBV12-4,many,TRBJ2-7,TRBD2,ASSLGGGIYGQY
TRBV18,many,TRBJ2-1,TRBD2,ASSPRKGGSYNEQF
TRBV9,NA,TRBJ2-1,TRBD2,ASSATSGIPDSSYNEQF
TRBV7-8,many,TRBJ1-1,NA,ASSLVNTEAF
TRBV10-3,many,TRBJ2-7,NA,AISESSGSSYEQY
TRBV5-4,NA,TRBJ2-1,NA,ASSLARRSPVSEQF
TRBV6-1,few,TRBJ2-2,TRBD1,ASTDRGRKAGELF
TRBV6-1,many,TRBJ1-1,NA,ASSEGGGSTEAF
TRBV7-9,NA,TRBJ1-1,TRBD1,ASSLAGTGGGEAF
TRBV20-1,few,TRBJ1-1,NA,SASGGTTEAF
TRBV28,NA,TRBJ2-7,TRBD2,ASSLLAGEEKFAEQY
TRBV20-1,many,TRBJ2-1,TRBD2,SAGGLAGGRNEQF
TRBV12-3/TRBV12-4,many,TRBJ1-2,NA,ASSLATYYGYT
TRBV15,NA,TRBJ2-1,NA,ATSRSSGRGDDEQF
TRBV20-1,many,TRBJ2-7,NA,SAREGAVYEQY
TRBV27,NA,TRBJ2-1,NA,ASSWAGTDYDEQF
TRBV25-1,NA,TRBJ1-3,NA,ASSRLGNTIY
TRBV9,NA,TRBJ2-7,TRBD1,ASSVEPGTDYEQY
TRBV5-6,many,TRBJ2-1,TRBD2,ASSRGTSGYYNEQF
TRBV20-1,many,TRBJ2-7,NA,SGFRESRSYEQY
TRBV7-8,NA,TRBJ2-4,NA,ASSLGTAWGKNIQY
TRBV19,NA,TRBJ2-7,NA,ASSIAGGPPYEQY
TRBV20-1,NA,TRBJ1-1,TRBD1,SAREWQGENTEAF
TRBV2,NA,TRBJ2-2,NA,ASSAGNTGELF
TRBV7-9,many,TRBJ2-2,NA,ASGTPLSGELF
TRBV27,many,TRBJ1-6,NA,ASSLDHRVMNSPLH
TRBV12-3/TRBV12-4,few,TRBJ1-1,NA,ATAPPGGAFLTNTEAF
TRBV24-1,NA,TRBJ2-1,TRBD2,ATSELLAGGEQF
TRBV29-1,few,TRBJ2-7,NA,SAVDNRYEQY
TRBV28,many,TRBJ2-4,NA,ASKAKGSRNIQY
TRBV6-5,NA,TRBJ1-4,NA,ASSSAGVREKLF
TRBV28,many,TRBJ1-1,NA,ASSPQSGLGREAF
TRBV7-9,NA,TRBJ2-5,NA,AVQQGRETQY
TRBV20-1,many,TRBJ2-7,TRBD1,SARDARQGAGEQY
TRBV6-9,few,TRBJ2-5,NA,ASVARGGFGETQY
TRBV18,NA,TRBJ1-5,TRBD1,ASSPGTGAYQPQH
TRBV7-2,many,TRBJ1-2,TRBD1,ASSNRQGSTTYGYT
TRBV20-1,many,TRBJ1-5,TRBD1,SARDFRQGEPAQH
TRBV20-1,few,TRBJ2-3,NA,SALRPGPSTDTQY
TRBV5-6,few,TRBJ2-1,TRBD2,ASSLPGAGALNEQF
TRBV6-5,NA,TRBJ1-1,NA,ASSYSRVEGVNAEAF
TRBV7-9,many,TRBJ2-3,TRBD1,ASSSNRGSTDTQY
TRBV27,few,TRBJ2-7,TRBD1,ASSMTGGSEEQY
TRBV27,few,TRBJ2-1,NA,ASSPYREIYNEQF
TRBV28,many,TRBJ2-7,NA,ASSFAGQSYEQY
TRBV6-2/TRBV6-3,NA,TRBJ1-1,NA,ASSFLQFNTEAF
TRBV19,NA,TRBJ2-7,TRBD2,ASSYAVAGNSYERY